This T cell receptor beta chain was recovered during a study of T cells in Graves' hyperthyroidism and ophthalmopathy. Study-level findings and limits: Blood also carried most thyroid clonotypes expanded above 0.001.

The ends were cut back, 7 bases at V and 2 bases at J, with 12 bases in the middle. The germline V gene has CDR1 MNHNS and CDR2 SASEGT. This CDR3 has 13 residues. This clonotype has more than one count but fewer than ten. As yet, its antigen is unknown. Over 8 ml fresh peripheral blood yielded the PBMCs. TCR beta CDR3 region amplification was performed from RNA transcripts. Carried out on the TCR CDR3, a first-round RT-PCR used the HTBI primer set. Using its own MiXCR run on the multiplex PCR reads, TCRdb lists one record per CDR3 protein. The data contain fewer than 300,000 distinct CDR3 sequences, about 15% of them seen just once; the ten biggest clones take up under 35%.

Sequencing was performed on blood. This TCR came from a woman between 45 and 60 years old with Graves' hyperthyroidism that later progressed to Graves' ophthalmopathy. The V gene is TRBV6-1, the J gene TRBJ2-7; D is perhaps TRBD1 or TRBD2 (5 bases each). The CDR3: CASKRDGAYEQYF. The CDR3 DNA reads as TGTGCCAGCAAGAGGGACGGAGCCTACGAGCAGTACTTC.